The rows below give T cell receptor beta chains drawn from one sample of a study of neoadjuvant anti-PD-1 for oral cavity cancer. TCRdb keeps only in-frame clones here, not all; method: immunoSEQ multiplex PCR. The table records approximately 13,000 clones, 60% to 65% of them present only once. Material: PBMCs, obtained before nivolumab (anti-PD-1) treatment. These receptors were collected from a person between 40 and 79 years old with oral cavity squamous cell carcinoma. CDR3s include the opening cysteine and the closing phenylalanine or tryptophan. Fields, in order: J gene, D gene, V gene, CDR3 length, clone size, CDR3 DNA, CDR3 protein. The D gene is left open where the match is weak. Clone size appears in some rows only: once, few, many, or a class for an expanded clone.

>TRBJ2-7|TRBD2|TRBV9|14|-
TGTGCCAGCAGTCGAGCGGGAGAGGCGTACGAGCAGTACTTC
CASSRAGEAYEQYF
>TRBJ1-5|-|TRBV18|12|-
TGTGCCAGCTCGGACAGCAATCAGCCCCAGCATTTT
CASSDSNQPQHF
>TRBJ2-3|-|TRBV7-8|14|-
TGTGCCAGCAGCTTCCGGGATAAAACAGATACGCAGTATTTT
CASSFRDKTDTQYF
>TRBJ2-7|TRBD1|TRBV29-1|12|-
TGCAGCGTGGTCCGGGACAGATACGAGCAGTACTTC
CSVVRDRYEQYF
>TRBJ1-1|-|TRBV14|13|-
TGTGCCAGCAGCCGCCAAATGAACACTGAAGCTTTCTTT
CASSRQMNTEAFF
>TRBJ1-2|-|TRBV6-1|13|-
TGTGCCAGCAGTGAAGCGCCCCCCTATGGCTACACCTTC
CASSEAPPYGYTF
>TRBJ1-1|TRBD1|TRBV9|16|few
TGTGCCAGCAGCCCTTTGGTAGGGACAGGGAACACTGAAGCTTTCTTT
CASSPLVGTGNTEAFF
>TRBJ1-2|TRBD1|TRBV7-9|16|-
TGTGCCAGCAGCTTAGCGGAGGGGACAGGGAACTATGGCTACACCTTC
CASSLAEGTGNYGYTF
>TRBJ1-1|TRBD1|TRBV11-1|15|-
TGTGCCAGCAGCTTAGAGTCCAGGGGGACCGCTGAAGCTTTCTTT
CASSLESRGTAEAFF
>TRBJ2-7|TRBD1|TRBV29-1|14|-
TGCAGCGTAGCCAGACAGGGGAGATCCTACGAGCAGTACTTC
CSVARQGRSYEQYF
>TRBJ2-7|TRBD2|TRBV11-2|15|-
TGTGCCAGCAGCTTATATGCGGGGGGCTCCTACGAGCAGTACTTC
CASSLYAGGSYEQYF
>TRBJ1-1|-|TRBV15|11|few
TGTGCCACCAGCGCCCCCGTTGGAGCTTTCTTT
CATSAPVGAFF
>TRBJ1-6|TRBD1|TRBV27|16|-
TGTGCCAGCAGTTTAGATATAGACAGGGTGAATTCACCCCTCCACTTT
CASSLDIDRVNSPLHF
>TRBJ2-2|-|TRBV11-2|13|few
TGTGCCAGCAGCCGGACAGACACCGGGGAGCTGTTTTTT
CASSRTDTGELFF
>TRBJ2-4|TRBD1|TRBV11-3|19|-
TGTGCCAGCAGTCCCTGGGCAGGGGGCATTCCGCTAACCAAAAACATTCAGTACTTC
CASSPWAGGIPLTKNIQYF
>TRBJ2-5|TRBD1|TRBV7-2|14|-
TGTGCCAGCAGCTCACGACAGGGACCAGGGACCCAGTACTTC
CASSSRQGPGTQYF
>TRBJ1-1|-|TRBV11-2|16|few
TGTGCCAGCAGCTCCCAAAGGGGCGCCTTGAACACTGAAGCTTTCTTT
CASSSQRGALNTEAFF
>TRBJ2-7|-|TRBV10-1|14|few
TGCGCCAGCTCCGGGGGCCGGACAAAGAACGAGCAGTACTTC
CASSGGRTKNEQYF
>TRBJ1-4|-|TRBV5-1|16|-
TGCGCCAGCAGCTTGGACACAGGGATAACTAATGAAAAACTGTTTTTT
CASSLDTGITNEKLFF
>TRBJ2-2|TRBD1|TRBV7-9|16|-
TGTGCCAGCAGCCCTAACAGGGGGCTAGGCACCGGGGAGCTGTTTTTT
CASSPNRGLGTGELFF
>TRBJ1-1|-|TRBV5-1|15|-
TGCGCCAGCAGCTTGAATGGCGAGCCCGGAGGTGAAGCTTTCTTT
CASSLNGEPGGEAFF
>TRBJ2-5|-|TRBV2|11|-
TGTGCCAGCAGTCCCAGGGAGACCCAGTACTTC
CASSPRETQYF
>TRBJ2-3|-|TRBV21-1|11|-
TGTGCCAGCAGCATGGCACGTACGCAGTATTTT
CASSMARTQYF
>TRBJ1-1|-|TRBV29-1|13|-
TGCAGCGTTGGGGATGCCCTTCTTGGTGGGGCTTTCTTT
CSVGDALLGGAFF
>TRBJ2-3|-|TRBV28|14|-
TGTGCCAGCACCTTCGGAGGAGTCAAAGATACGCAGTATTTT
CASTFGGVKDTQYF
>TRBJ1-4|-|TRBV28|10|-
TGTGCCAGCGGGAGGGAAAAACTGTTTTTT
CASGREKLFF
>TRBJ2-1|-|TRBV6-5|14|-
TGTGCCAGCAGTTACAACCGGGGAAACAATGAGCAGTTCTTC
CASSYNRGNNEQFF
>TRBJ2-7|TRBD1|TRBV5-8|14|-
TGTGCCAGCAGCTTAGGACAGGGAAGAAACGAGCAGTACTTC
CASSLGQGRNEQYF
>TRBJ2-7|TRBD1|TRBV7-9|14|-
TGTGCCAGCAGCTCGCGACAGGGGTTCTACGAGCAGTACTTC
CASSSRQGFYEQYF
>TRBJ1-2|TRBD1|TRBV2|13|-
TGTGCCAGCACCATTGACAGGGACTATGGCTACACCTTC
CASTIDRDYGYTF
>TRBJ1-1|-|TRBV13|12|-
TGTGCCAGCAAGGGGGGAAACACTGAAGCTTTCTTT
CASKGGNTEAFF
>TRBJ2-7|-|TRBV10-2|15|few
TGCGCCAGCAGTGAGAAGGGACGGTTCTCCTACGAGCAGTACTTC
CASSEKGRFSYEQYF
>TRBJ1-1|-|TRBV19|16|-
TGTGCCAGTAGTATCGGTGGGGCCAGGGGGAACACTGAAGCTTTCTTT
CASSIGGARGNTEAFF
>TRBJ1-5|-|TRBV6-1|18|-
TGTGCCAGCAGTGAATCGGCAGGTTCCCGCGCGGGAAATCAGCCCCAGCATTTT
CASSESAGSRAGNQPQHF
>TRBJ1-2|-|TRBV4-2|14|few
TGTGCCAGCAGCCAAGATCATGTAGCCTATGGCTACACCTTC
CASSQDHVAYGYTF
>TRBJ2-3|-|TRBV5-1|17|-
TGCGCCAGCAGCTTGGCCATCCGGGGCCCCGAGGCAGATACGCAGTATTTT
CASSLAIRGPEADTQYF
>TRBJ2-2|-|TRBV6-1|14|once
TGTGCCAGCACCGGGTGGGGGACCACCGGGGAGCTGTTTTTT
CASTGWGTTGELFF
>TRBJ1-4|-|TRBV5-1|15|-
TGCGCCAGCAGCCGGGACACCGCAACTAATGAAAAACTGTTTTTT
CASSRDTATNEKLFF
>TRBJ1-2|-|TRBV5-4|16|-
TGTGCCAGCAGCTTGGCCGGGAGCTCAACTAACTATGGCTACACCTTC
CASSLAGSSTNYGYTF
>TRBJ2-7|TRBD1|TRBV7-9|16|-
TGTGCCAGCAGCTTATATCCGGGACAGGGACACTACGAGCAGTACTTC
CASSLYPGQGHYEQYF
>TRBJ2-5|TRBD2|TRBV6-5|16|-
TGTGCCAGCAGTTCCGGACTAGCGGGAGTCTCGAAGACCCAGTACTTC
CASSSGLAGVSKTQYF
>TRBJ2-7|-|TRBV4-2|13|-
TGTGCCAGCAGCCAAGATACAGACTACGAGCAGTACTTC
CASSQDTDYEQYF
>TRBJ2-7|TRBD2|TRBV7-4|16|-
TGTGCCAGCAGCCCTCGAAAAGCGGGGTTCTCCTACGAGCAGTACTTC
CASSPRKAGFSYEQYF
>TRBJ2-7|-|TRBV9|14|-
TGTGCCAGCAGCGTAGAGGGCAGCTCCTACGAGCAGTACTTC
CASSVEGSSYEQYF
>TRBJ1-2|TRBD1|TRBV5-1|14|-
TGCGCCAGCAGCCTACAGGGGGTAGGAAATGGCTACACCTTC
CASSLQGVGNGYTF
>TRBJ1-1|-|TRBV4-2|14|few
TGTGCCAGCAGCCCTTCACAGGGTACCAGGGAGGCTTTCTTT
CASSPSQGTREAFF
>TRBJ2-2|-|TRBV27|14|-
TGTGCCAGCAGCCGTGGACATCCCAGGGGGGAGCTGTTTTTT
CASSRGHPRGELFF
>TRBJ2-4|-|TRBV29-1|15|-
TGCAGCGTTGCCGACCTTTCAGGGACCAAAAACATTCAGTACTTC
CSVADLSGTKNIQYF
>TRBJ2-5|-|TRBV7-9|12|few
TGTGCCAGCAGCTCGGGGGTCGGGACCCAGTACTTC
CASSSGVGTQYF
>TRBJ2-4|-|TRBV30|16|-
TGTGCCTGGAGTAGTCACATGGCGGGGAGCAAAAACATTCAGTACTTC
CAWSSHMAGSKNIQYF
>TRBJ2-1|-|TRBV10-1|15|-
TGCGCCAGCAGTGTAACCCGTAGCTCCTACAATGAGCAGTTCTTC
CASSVTRSSYNEQFF
>TRBJ2-1|-|TRBV29-1|14|-
TGCAGCGTTGACCGTAGCTGGGTGAACAATGAGCAGTTCTTC
CSVDRSWVNNEQFF
>TRBJ2-5|TRBD1|TRBV9|15|once
TGTGCCAGCAGCCTTTCCTGGACAGGGGGAGAGACCCAGTACTTC
CASSLSWTGGETQYF
>TRBJ2-2|-|TRBV7-9|16|-
TGTGCCAGCAGCTTAGGGCTAGCAGCGAACACCGGGGAGCTGTTTTTT
CASSLGLAANTGELFF
>TRBJ1-2|-|TRBV29-1|13|-
TGCAGCGTAACTACAGGCGGGTACCTTGGCTACACCTTC
CSVTTGGYLGYTF
>TRBJ1-2|TRBD1|TRBV5-1|13|-
TGCGCCAGCAGCTGGGACAGCTCCTATGGCTACACCTTC
CASSWDSSYGYTF
>TRBJ1-1|-|TRBV4-1|13|few
TGCGCCAGCAGCCCAAGGTTGAACACTGAAGCTTTCTTT
CASSPRLNTEAFF
>TRBJ1-6|TRBD1|TRBV5-5|15|-
TGTGCCAGCAGCTTCATTGACAGGGTAGTATCACCCCTCCACTTT
CASSFIDRVVSPLHF
>TRBJ2-1|-|TRBV29-1|12|-
TGCAGCGCAGAACAGGGTTACAATGAGCAGTTCTTC
CSAEQGYNEQFF